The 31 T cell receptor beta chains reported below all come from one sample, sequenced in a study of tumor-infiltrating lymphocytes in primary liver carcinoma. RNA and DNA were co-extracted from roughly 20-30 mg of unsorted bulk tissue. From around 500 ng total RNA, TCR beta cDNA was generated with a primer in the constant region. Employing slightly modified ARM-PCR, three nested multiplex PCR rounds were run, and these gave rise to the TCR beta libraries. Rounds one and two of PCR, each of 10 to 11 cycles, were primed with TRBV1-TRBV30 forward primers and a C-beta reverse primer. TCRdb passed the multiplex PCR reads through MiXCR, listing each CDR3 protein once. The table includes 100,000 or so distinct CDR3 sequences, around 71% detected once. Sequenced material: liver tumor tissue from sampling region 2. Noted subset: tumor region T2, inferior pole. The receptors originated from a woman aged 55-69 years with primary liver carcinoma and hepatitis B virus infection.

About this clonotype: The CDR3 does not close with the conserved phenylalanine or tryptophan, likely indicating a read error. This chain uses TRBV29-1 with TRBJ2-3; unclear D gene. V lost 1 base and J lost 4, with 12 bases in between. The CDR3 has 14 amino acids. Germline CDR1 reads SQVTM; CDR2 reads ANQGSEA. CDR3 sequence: CSVEGGRRADTQYS. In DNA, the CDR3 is TGCAGCGTTGAAGGTGGCAGGAGAGCAGATACGCAGTATTCT.

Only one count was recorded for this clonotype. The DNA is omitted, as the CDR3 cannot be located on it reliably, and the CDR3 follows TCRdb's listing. The CDR3: CASSPGEEGPGSCFF. This rearrangement joins TRBV5-4 to TRBJ2-2; the DNA was not used to check the table's D call, TRBD1. From germline, CDR1 is SGHNT and CDR2 YYREEE (reference sequence). The length of the CDR3 is 15 amino acids, counting both ends.

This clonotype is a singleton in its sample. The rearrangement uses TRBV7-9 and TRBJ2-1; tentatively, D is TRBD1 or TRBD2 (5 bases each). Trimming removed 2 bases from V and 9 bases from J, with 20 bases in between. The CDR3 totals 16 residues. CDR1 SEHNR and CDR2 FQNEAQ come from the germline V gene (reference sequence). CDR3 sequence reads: CASSLSSVTAGIEQFF. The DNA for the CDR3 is TGTGCCAGCAGCTTATCATCGGTGACAGCCGGGATTGAGCAGTTCTTC.

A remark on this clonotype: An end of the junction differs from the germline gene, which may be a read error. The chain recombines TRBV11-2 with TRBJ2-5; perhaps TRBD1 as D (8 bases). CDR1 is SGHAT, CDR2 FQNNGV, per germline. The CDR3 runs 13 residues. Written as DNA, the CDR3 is TGTGCCAGCAGCTATACAGGGGGGGAGACCCAGCACTTC. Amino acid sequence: CASSYTGGETQHF.

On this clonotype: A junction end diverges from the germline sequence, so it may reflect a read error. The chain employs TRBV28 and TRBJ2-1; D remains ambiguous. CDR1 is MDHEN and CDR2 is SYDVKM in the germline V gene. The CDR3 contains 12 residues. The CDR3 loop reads CVSSLRGNEQFF. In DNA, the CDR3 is TGTGTCAGCAGTTTGCGTGGGAATGAGCAGTTCTTC.

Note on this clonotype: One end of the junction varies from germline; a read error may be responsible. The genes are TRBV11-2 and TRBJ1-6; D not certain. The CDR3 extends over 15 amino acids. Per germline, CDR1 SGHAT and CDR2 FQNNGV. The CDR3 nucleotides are TGTGTCAGCAGCTTAGACCCGGGAGCCAATACACCCCTCCACTTT. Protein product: CVSSLDPGANTPLHF.

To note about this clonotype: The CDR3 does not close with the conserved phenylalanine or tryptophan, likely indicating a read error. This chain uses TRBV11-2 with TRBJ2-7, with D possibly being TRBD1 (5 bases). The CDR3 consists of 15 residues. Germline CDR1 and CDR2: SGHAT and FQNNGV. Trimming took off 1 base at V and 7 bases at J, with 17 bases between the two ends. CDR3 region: CASSLGYRSIQEQYS. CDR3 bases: TGTGCCAGCAGCTTAGGGTACAGGAGCATACAAGAGCAGTACTCC.

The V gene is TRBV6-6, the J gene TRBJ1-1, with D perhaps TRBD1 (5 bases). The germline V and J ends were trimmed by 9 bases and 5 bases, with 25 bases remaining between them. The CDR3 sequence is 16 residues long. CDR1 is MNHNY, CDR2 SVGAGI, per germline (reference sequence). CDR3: CASLPWHSPGGTEAFF. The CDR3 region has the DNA TGTGCCAGTTTGCCGTGGCACAGCCCCGGGGGGACTGAAGCTTTCTTT.

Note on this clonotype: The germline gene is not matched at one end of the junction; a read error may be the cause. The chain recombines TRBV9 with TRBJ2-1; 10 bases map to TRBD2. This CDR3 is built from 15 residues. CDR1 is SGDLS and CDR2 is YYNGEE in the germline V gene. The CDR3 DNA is TGTACCAGCAGTGCTTCTAGCGGGAGCGTTAATGAGCAGTTCTTC. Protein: CTSSASSGSVNEQFF. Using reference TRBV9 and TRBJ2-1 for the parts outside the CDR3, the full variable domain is DSGVTQTPKHLITATGQRVTLRCSPRSGDLSVYWYQQSLDQGLQFLIQYYNGEERAKGNILERFSAQQFPDLHSELNLSSLELGDSALYFCTSSASSGSVNEQFFGPGTRLTVL.

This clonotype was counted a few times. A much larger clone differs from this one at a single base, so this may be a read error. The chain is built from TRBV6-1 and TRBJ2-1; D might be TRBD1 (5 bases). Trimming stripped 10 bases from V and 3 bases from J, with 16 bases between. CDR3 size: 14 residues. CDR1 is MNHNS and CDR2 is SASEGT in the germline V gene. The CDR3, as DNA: TGTGCCATCAGAAGGACAAACAGCTACAATGAGCAGTTCTTC. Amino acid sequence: CAIRRTNSYNEQFF.

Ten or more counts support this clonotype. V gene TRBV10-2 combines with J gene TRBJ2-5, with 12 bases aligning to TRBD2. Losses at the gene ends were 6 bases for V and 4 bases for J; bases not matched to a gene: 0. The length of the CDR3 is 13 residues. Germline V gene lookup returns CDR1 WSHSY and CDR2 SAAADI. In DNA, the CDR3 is TGCGCCAGCAGGGGACTAGCGGGAGAGACCCAGTACTTC. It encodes CASRGLAGETQYF.

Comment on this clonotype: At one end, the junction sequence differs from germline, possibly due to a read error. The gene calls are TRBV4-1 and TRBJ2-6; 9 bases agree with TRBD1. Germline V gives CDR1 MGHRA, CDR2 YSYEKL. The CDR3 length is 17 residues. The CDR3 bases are TGCCCCAGCAGCCAAGAGGGACAGGGTTCTGGGGCCAACGTCTTGACTTTC. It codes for CPSSQEGQGSGANVLTF.

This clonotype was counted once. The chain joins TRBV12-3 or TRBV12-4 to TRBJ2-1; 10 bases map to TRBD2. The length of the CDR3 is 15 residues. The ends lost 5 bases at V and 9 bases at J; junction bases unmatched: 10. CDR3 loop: CASSRRASGSSEQFF. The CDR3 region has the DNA TGTGCCAGCAGTCGCCGGGCTAGCGGGAGCAGTGAGCAGTTCTTC.

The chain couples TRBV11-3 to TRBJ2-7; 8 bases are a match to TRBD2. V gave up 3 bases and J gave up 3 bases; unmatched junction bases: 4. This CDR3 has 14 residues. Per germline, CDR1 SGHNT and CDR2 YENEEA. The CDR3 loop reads CASSFRTSNYEQYF. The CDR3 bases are TGTGCCAGCAGCTTCAGGACTAGCAACTACGAGCAGTACTTC.

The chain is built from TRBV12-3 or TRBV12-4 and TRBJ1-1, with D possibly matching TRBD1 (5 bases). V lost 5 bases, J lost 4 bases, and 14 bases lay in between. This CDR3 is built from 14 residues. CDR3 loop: CASSAPGGLTEAFF. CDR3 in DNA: TGTGCCAGCAGTGCACCCGGGGGTCTCACTGAAGCTTTCTTT.

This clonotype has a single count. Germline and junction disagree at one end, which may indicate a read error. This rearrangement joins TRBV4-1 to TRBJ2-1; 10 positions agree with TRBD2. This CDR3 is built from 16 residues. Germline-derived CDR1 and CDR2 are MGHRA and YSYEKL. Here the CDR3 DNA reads TGCGCCAGCAGCCAAGCCGCTAGCGGGGGAAACAATGATCAGTCCTTC. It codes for CASSQAASGGNNDQSF.

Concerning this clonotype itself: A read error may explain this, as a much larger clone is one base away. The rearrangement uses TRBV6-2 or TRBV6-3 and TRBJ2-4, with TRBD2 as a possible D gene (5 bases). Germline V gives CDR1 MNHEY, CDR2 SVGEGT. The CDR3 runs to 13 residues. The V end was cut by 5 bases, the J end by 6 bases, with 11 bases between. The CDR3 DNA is TGTGCCAGCAGTCCCTACGAGGGAAACATTCAGTACTTC. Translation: CASSPYEGNIQYF.

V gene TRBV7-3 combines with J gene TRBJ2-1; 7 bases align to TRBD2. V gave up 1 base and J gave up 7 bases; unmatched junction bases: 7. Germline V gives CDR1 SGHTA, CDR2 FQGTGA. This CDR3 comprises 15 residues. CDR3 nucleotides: TGTGCCAGCAGCTTAATGGGAGGGGAATGGAATGAGCAGTTCTTC. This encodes CASSLMGGEWNEQFF. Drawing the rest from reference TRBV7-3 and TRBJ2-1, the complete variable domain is GAGVSQTPSNKVTEKGKYVELRCDPISGHTALYWYRQSLGQGPEFLIYFQGTGAADDSGLPNDRFFAVRPEGSVSTLKIQRTERGDSAVYLCASSLMGGEWNEQFFGPGTRLTVL.

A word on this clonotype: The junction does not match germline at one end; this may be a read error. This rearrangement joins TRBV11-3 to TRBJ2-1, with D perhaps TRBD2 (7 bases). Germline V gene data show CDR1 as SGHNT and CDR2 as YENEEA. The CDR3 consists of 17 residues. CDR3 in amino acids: CASSSRGAQAMGNGQFF. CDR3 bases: TGTGCCAGCAGCTCCCGGGGGGCGCAGGCCATGGGCAATGGGCAGTTCTTC.

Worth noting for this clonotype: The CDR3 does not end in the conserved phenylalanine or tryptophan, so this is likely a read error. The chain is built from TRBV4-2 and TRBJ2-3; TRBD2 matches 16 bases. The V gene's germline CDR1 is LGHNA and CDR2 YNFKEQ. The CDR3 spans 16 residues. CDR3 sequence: CANSSGTSGGVDTQYL. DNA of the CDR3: TGTGCCAACAGCTCCGGGACTAGCGGGGGGGTGGATACGCAGTATTTG.

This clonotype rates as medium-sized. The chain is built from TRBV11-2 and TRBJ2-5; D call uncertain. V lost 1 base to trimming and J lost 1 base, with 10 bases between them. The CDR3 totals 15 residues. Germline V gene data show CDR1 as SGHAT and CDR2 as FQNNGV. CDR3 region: CASSLVNSFQETQYF. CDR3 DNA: TGTGCCAGCAGCTTAGTTAACTCCTTCCAAGAGACCCAGTACTTC.

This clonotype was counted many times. The CDR3 region is CASSPQPNEQFF. As DNA, the CDR3 is TGTGCCAGCAGCCCACAGCCCAATGAGCAGTTCTTC. This chain connects TRBV6-5 to TRBJ2-1; D call uncertain. The CDR3 totals 12 residues. Germline-derived CDR1 and CDR2 are MNHEY and SVGAGI. V was trimmed by 6 bases and J by 6 bases, leaving 9 bases between them.

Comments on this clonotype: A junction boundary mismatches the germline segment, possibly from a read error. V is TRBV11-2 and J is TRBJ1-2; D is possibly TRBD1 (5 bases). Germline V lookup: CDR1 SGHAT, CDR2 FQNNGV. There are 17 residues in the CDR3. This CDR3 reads CASSLGPIRALRYSYTF. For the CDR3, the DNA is TGTGCCAGTAGCCTAGGTCCGATCAGGGCGCTGCGCTATAGCTACACCTTC.

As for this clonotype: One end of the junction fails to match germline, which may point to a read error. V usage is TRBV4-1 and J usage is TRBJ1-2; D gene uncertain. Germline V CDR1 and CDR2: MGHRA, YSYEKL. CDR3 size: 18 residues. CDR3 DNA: TGCGCCAACAGCCAAGGCGGGGTCAGCCACCTCAGACCCTATGTCTACACCTTC. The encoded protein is CANSQGGVSHLRPYVYTF.

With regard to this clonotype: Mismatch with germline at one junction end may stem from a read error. This CDR3 is CGSSPTTGTGVTGELFF. The CDR3 nucleotides read TGTGGCAGCAGCCCAACTACCGGGACAGGGGTCACCGGGGAACTGTTTTTT. V and J are TRBV12-3 or TRBV12-4 and TRBJ2-2, with TRBD1 identical over 10 bases. The CDR3 consists of 17 residues.

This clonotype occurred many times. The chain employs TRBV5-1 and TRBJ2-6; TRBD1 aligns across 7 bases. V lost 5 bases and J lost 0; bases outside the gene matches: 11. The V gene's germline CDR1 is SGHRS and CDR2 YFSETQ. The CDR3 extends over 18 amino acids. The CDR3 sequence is CASSLYLTGSSGANVLTF. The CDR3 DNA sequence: TGCGCCAGCAGTCTTTACTTGACAGGGTCCTCTGGGGCCAACGTCCTGACTTTC.

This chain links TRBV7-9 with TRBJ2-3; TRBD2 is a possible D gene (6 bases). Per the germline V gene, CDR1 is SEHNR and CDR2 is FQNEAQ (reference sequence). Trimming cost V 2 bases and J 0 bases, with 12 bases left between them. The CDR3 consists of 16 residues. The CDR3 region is CASSLRAGTSTDTQYF. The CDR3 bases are TGTGCCAGCAGCTTAAGAGCGGGCACAAGCACAGATACGCAGTATTTT.

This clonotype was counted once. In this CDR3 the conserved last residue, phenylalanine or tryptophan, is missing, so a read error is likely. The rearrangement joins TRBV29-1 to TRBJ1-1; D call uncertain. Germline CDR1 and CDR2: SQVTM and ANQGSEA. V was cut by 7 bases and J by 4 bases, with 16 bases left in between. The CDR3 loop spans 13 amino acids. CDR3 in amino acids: CSAQYGQITEAFY. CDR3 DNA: TGCAGCGCCCAGTATGGTCAGATCACTGAAGCTTTCTAT.

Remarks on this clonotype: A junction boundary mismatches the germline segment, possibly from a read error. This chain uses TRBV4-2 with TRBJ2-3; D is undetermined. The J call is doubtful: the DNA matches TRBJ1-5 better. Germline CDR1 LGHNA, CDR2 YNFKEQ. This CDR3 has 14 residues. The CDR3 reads CVSSQEANTDMQHF. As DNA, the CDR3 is TGTGTCAGCAGCCAAGAGGCCAACACGGATATGCAGCATTTT.

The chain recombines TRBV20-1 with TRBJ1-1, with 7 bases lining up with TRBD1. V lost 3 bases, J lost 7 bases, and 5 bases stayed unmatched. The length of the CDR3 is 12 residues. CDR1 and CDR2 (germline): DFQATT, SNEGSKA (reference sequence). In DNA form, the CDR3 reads TGCAGTGCTAGTCTCCAGGGGGTTGAAGCTTTCTTT. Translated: CSASLQGVEAFF.

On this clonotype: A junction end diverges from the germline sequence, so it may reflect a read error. CDR3 DNA sequence: TGCGCCAGTAGTGAGGACAGCTCTGGAAACACCGTATATTTT. As protein: CASSEDSSGNTVYF. This sequence joins TRBV10-2 and TRBJ1-3; weak D call: TRBD1 (6 bases). Germline V gives CDR1 WSHSY, CDR2 SAAADI. The CDR3 extends over 14 amino acids.